These 25 T cell receptor beta chains originate from one sample sequenced in a study of blood T cell repertoires in COVID-19. TCRdb's copy holds only in-frame clones and misses some; the assay was immunoSEQ multiplex PCR. The sample shows about 160,000 clones, about nine tenths of them seen only once. The sample consisted of peripheral blood. All receptors derive from a woman aged 55-69 years with active or convalescent COVID-19.

This clone was observed many times. The chain joins TRBV4-1 to TRBJ2-3; 7 nucleotides line up with TRBD1. Germline V lookup: CDR1 MGHRA, CDR2 YSYEKL. V shed 4 bases, J shed 4 bases, and the junction held 14 bases outside the gene matches. The CDR3 covers 17 residues. The CDR3 here is CASSLTTGREFPDTQYF. The CDR3 bases are TGCGCCAGCAGCCTCACGACAGGGAGAGAATTTCCAGATACGCAGTATTTT.

Only a few counts were recorded for this clone. The J gene is TRBJ1-2, the V gene TRBV19, with D possibly matching TRBD1 (5 bases). V lost 4 bases and J 1 base, leaving 16 bases between the germline ends. CDR1 is LNHDA and CDR2 is SQIVND in the germline V gene (reference sequence). The CDR3 is 16 residues long. The CDR3: CASSTRGTVVNYGYTF. The CDR3, as DNA: TGTGCCAGTAGTACCCGCGGGACGGTTGTTAACTATGGCTACACCTTC. The whole variable domain, remainder taken from reference TRBV19 and TRBJ1-2, is DGGITQSPKYLFRKEGQNVTLSCEQNLNHDAMYWYRQDPGQGLRLIYYSQIVNDFQKGDIAEGYSVSREKKESFPLTVTSAQKNPTAFYLCASSTRGTVVNYGYTFGSGTRLTVV.

The V gene is TRBV6-5, the J gene TRBJ2-3, with 9 bases aligning to TRBD2. The CDR3 spans 14 residues. Germline V gene sequence: CDR1 MNHEY, CDR2 SVGAGI. The J segment lost 6 bases and the V segment lost 4 bases, leaving 5 bases of the junction unmatched. CDR3 sequence reads: CASSLASGVDTQYF. The CDR3 coding sequence is TGTGCCAGCAGTTTGGCTAGCGGGGTCGATACGCAGTATTTT.

The rearrangement joins TRBV18 to TRBJ2-7; 8 bases are shared with TRBD2. The CDR3 length is 14 residues. Trimming removed 2 bases from V and 5 bases from J; junction bases left unmatched: 5. Per germline, CDR1 KGHSH and CDR2 LQKENI. DNA for the CDR3: TGTGCCAGCTCACCAGGTGTACTAGCGGACGAGCAGTACTTC. Translation gives CASSPGVLADEQYF.

The chain has TRBV6-2 or TRBV6-3 and TRBJ2-1; 10 bases are shared with TRBD1. Losses at the gene ends were 5 bases for V and 5 bases for J; bases not matched to a gene: 9. The CDR3 runs to 16 residues. CDR1 and CDR2 (germline): MNHEY, SVGEGT. The CDR3 loop is CASSQLSGTGDNEQFF. Here the CDR3 DNA reads TGTGCCAGCAGTCAACTGTCCGGGACAGGGGACAATGAGCAGTTCTTC.

This chain connects TRBV18 to TRBJ1-1; 7 bases match TRBD1. After removal of 2 bases from V and 5 bases from J, the junction contained 11 bases not matched to a gene. The CDR3 is 16 amino acids. Germline CDR1 is KGHSH and CDR2 is LQKENI. The CDR3 region is CASSPIQRQGLTEAFF. The CDR3 nucleotides read TGTGCCAGCTCACCAATCCAAAGACAGGGATTGACTGAAGCTTTCTTT.

The chain is built from TRBV7-9 and TRBJ2-5, with 7 nucleotides matching TRBD2. Germline V gene lookup returns CDR1 SEHNR and CDR2 FQNEAQ (reference sequence). This CDR3 is built from 15 residues. Germline trimming cut 5 bases from V and 3 bases from J; bases unmatched to any gene: 9. CDR3 in DNA: TGTGCCAGCAGCCCGGGCCGGGGAGGGGAAGAGACCCAGTACTTC. The encoded protein is CASSPGRGGEETQYF.

V is TRBV12-3 or TRBV12-4 and J is TRBJ2-7; TRBD2 aligns across 7 bases. The junction had 1 base not matched to a gene; V was cut back by 3 bases and J by 2 bases. This CDR3 region has 13 residues. Written as DNA, the CDR3 is TGTGCCAGCAGTTTCGGGAGGACCTACGAGCAGTACTTC. Residues: CASSFGRTYEQYF.

The chain uses TRBV3-1 (or the pseudogene TRBV3-2) and TRBJ1-6; D unresolved. Looked up from germline, CDR1 is LGHDT and CDR2 is YNNKEL (reference sequence). The V end was cut by 2 bases, the J end by 7 bases, with 6 bases between. CDR3 length: 13 residues. The CDR3 DNA reads TGTGCCAGCAGCCAAATCAGGAATTCACCCCTCCACTTT. It yields the protein CASSQIRNSPLHF.

The chain joins TRBV7-2 to TRBJ2-3; D is unclear. This CDR3 contains 15 residues. Germline V gives CDR1 SGHTA, CDR2 FQGNSA. V lost 2 bases to trimming and J lost 0 bases, with 9 bases between them. CDR3 coding DNA: TGTGCCAGCAGCTTAAGCTTCTCTAGCACAGATACGCAGTATTTT. Translation: CASSLSFSSTDTQYF.

V gene TRBV7-6 combines with J gene TRBJ2-7; 8 nucleotides line up with TRBD2. With 8 bases clipped from V and 4 bases from J, the junction kept 13 bases outside the gene matches. Germline V gene sequence: CDR1 SGHVS, CDR2 FNYEAQ. The CDR3 runs 15 residues. CDR3 in DNA: TGTGCCAGCTCCCCCTCGCTAGCGGGCCCTTACGAGCAGTACTTC. This sequence encodes CASSPSLAGPYEQYF.

This clone showed up just a few times. This chain joins TRBV6-1 and TRBJ1-2, with 7 bases lining up with TRBD1. CDR1 MNHNS and CDR2 SASEGT come from the germline V gene. V shed 4 bases and J 4 bases; nucleotides not matched to a gene: 12. The length of the CDR3 is 16 residues. In DNA, the CDR3 is TGTGCCAGCAGTGTGGCCGGGACAGATACCTTCTATGGCTACACCTTC. Protein product: CASSVAGTDTFYGYTF.

The chain has TRBV7-9 and TRBJ2-7, with TRBD2 as a possible D gene (6 bases). The ends were cut back, 5 bases at V and 3 bases at J, with 8 bases in the middle. The CDR3 contains 12 residues. Germline V lookup: CDR1 SEHNR, CDR2 FQNEAQ (reference sequence). In DNA form, the CDR3 reads TGTGCCAGCAGCCTGACTAGCTACGAGCAGTACTTC. Protein sequence: CASSLTSYEQYF.

This clone was seen a few times. The gene calls are TRBV7-3 and TRBJ1-3; no firm D call. The germline V and J ends were trimmed by 2 bases and 6 bases, with 14 bases remaining between them. This CDR3 contains 15 residues. Looked up from germline, CDR1 is SGHTA and CDR2 is FQGTGA. The CDR3 loop is CASSLGIPPENTIYF. The DNA for the CDR3 is TGTGCCAGCAGCTTAGGCATTCCTCCCGAAAACACCATATATTTT.

The chain carries TRBV7-2 and TRBJ2-3, with 14 positions matching TRBD2. CDR1 is SGHTA, CDR2 FQGNSA, per germline. With 5 bases clipped from V and 7 bases from J, the junction kept 5 bases outside the gene matches. This CDR3 is built from 15 residues. CDR3 protein: CASSAGTSGGNTQYF. CDR3 sequence (DNA): TGTGCCAGCAGCGCCGGGACTAGCGGGGGAAATACGCAGTATTTT.

The rearrangement links TRBV4-3 to TRBJ1-4; a weak D match, TRBD1 (5 bases). The germline gives CDR1 LGHNA, CDR2 YSLEER. The CDR3 runs to 15 residues. Trimming removed 0 bases at V and 3 bases at J, with 8 bases between. The CDR3 loop reads CASSQDGGSNEKLFF. CDR3 DNA: TGCGCCAGCAGCCAAGATGGGGGGTCTAATGAAAAACTGTTTTTT.

V and J are TRBV28 and TRBJ2-7, with 8 nucleotides matching TRBD1. Germline V gene data show CDR1 as MDHEN and CDR2 as SYDVKM. The trim removed 4 bases at V and 6 bases at J, leaving 11 bases unmatched. CDR3 length equals 15 residues. The CDR3 DNA follows: TGTGCCAGCAGTTCGACCCAGGGACAGGTCACCGAGCAGTACTTC. Translation: CASSSTQGQVTEQYF. The full variable domain, rest sourced from reference TRBV28 and TRBJ2-7, is DVKVTQSSRYLVKRTGEKVFLECVQDMDHENMFWYRQDPGLGLRLIYFSYDVKMKEKGDIPEGYSVSREKKERFSLILESASTNQTSMYLCASSSTQGQVTEQYFGPGTRLTVT.

The V gene is TRBV7-9, the J gene TRBJ1-1; tentative D call: TRBD1 (6 bases). Trimming cost V 5 bases and J 1 base, with 14 bases left between them. Germline assignment: CDR1 SEHNR and CDR2 FQNEAQ (reference sequence). The CDR3 has 15 residues. The CDR3: CASSLPGQANTEAFF. Written as DNA, the CDR3 is TGTGCCAGCAGCCTACCGGGACAAGCGAACACTGAAGCTTTCTTT. The entire variable domain, with the rest obtained from reference TRBV7-9 and TRBJ1-1, is as follows: DTGVSQNPRHKITKRGQNVTFRCDPISEHNRLYWYRQTLGQGPEFLTYFQNEAQLEKSRLLSDRFSAERPKGSFSTLEIQRTEQGDSAMYLCASSLPGQANTEAFFGQGTRLTVV.

This chain connects TRBV30 to TRBJ1-5, with 8 nucleotides matching TRBD1. V lost 5 bases to trimming and J lost 11 bases; unmatched junction nucleotides: 11. The CDR3 runs 13 residues. CDR1 is GTSNPN and CDR2 is SVGIG in the germline V gene (reference sequence). CDR3 region: CAWGGQGVGAQHF. The CDR3 nucleotides read TGTGCCTGGGGAGGACAGGGCGTTGGGGCCCAGCATTTT.

The rearrangement uses TRBV29-1 and TRBJ2-7; the match to TRBD1 covers 7 bases. Germline V CDR1 and CDR2: SQVTM, ANQGSEA. Trimming took 0 bases from V and 6 from J; bases not matched to a gene: 5. The CDR3 extends over 13 amino acids. This CDR3 is CSVEDLRGPEQYF. The CDR3 DNA reads TGCAGCGTTGAAGATCTGAGGGGGCCCGAGCAGTACTTC.

The rearrangement links TRBV2 to TRBJ1-2; D uncertain. CDR1 and CDR2 from the germline V gene are SNHLY and FYNNEI. The CDR3 runs 14 residues. Trimming left V 4 bases short and J 2 bases short, with 11 bases between. CDR3 DNA sequence: TGTGCCAGCAGTGTAGAGGGTCTAAACTATGGCTACACCTTC. Residues: CASSVEGLNYGYTF. The complete variable domain, with remaining parts taken from reference TRBV2 and TRBJ1-2, reads EPEVTQTPSHQVTQMGQEVILRCVPISNHLYFYWYRQILGQKVEFLVSFYNNEISEKSEIFDDQFSVERPDGSNFTLKIRSTKLEDSAMYFCASSVEGLNYGYTFGSGTRLTVV.

The genes are TRBV13 and TRBJ1-2; 7 bases are shared with TRBD1. Per germline, CDR1 PRHDT and CDR2 FYEKMQ (reference sequence). V shed 1 base and J 2 bases; nucleotides not matched to a gene: 7. The CDR3 totals 16 residues. CDR3 sequence: CASSLEGRGMNYGYTF. DNA for the CDR3: TGTGCCAGCAGCTTAGAAGGCAGGGGGATGAACTATGGCTACACCTTC.

Written as DNA, the CDR3 is TGTGCCAGCTCACCACCGGGGGACAGGGATGAGCAGTTCTTC. This gives the protein CASSPPGDRDEQFF. This chain joins TRBV18 and TRBJ2-1; 9 bases map to TRBD1. V lost 0 bases to trimming and J lost 8 bases; unmatched junction nucleotides: 2. Germline CDR1 KGHSH, CDR2 LQKENI. The CDR3 extends over 14 amino acids.

This chain uses TRBV5-6 with TRBJ1-5; D remains unclear. The CDR3 loop spans 14 amino acids. The germline gives CDR1 SGHDT, CDR2 YYEEEE. Trimming removed 0 bases from V and 5 bases from J, with 9 bases in between. The CDR3, as DNA: TGTGCCAGCAGCTTGGTCGGGGAACATCAGCCCCAGCATTTT. Protein: CASSLVGEHQPQHF.

The chain combines TRBV10-3 with TRBJ1-4; D is uncertain. The CDR3 has 14 amino acids. The germline gives CDR1 ENHRY, CDR2 SYGVKD. Trimming stripped 5 bases from V and 0 bases from J, with 7 bases between. In DNA, the CDR3 is TGTGCCATCAGTCAGACAACAACTAATGAAAAACTGTTTTTT. Amino acids: CAISQTTTNEKLFF.